A selection of T cell receptor beta chains follows, all from one sample in a study of T cell repertoires in cytomegalovirus infection. TCRdb independently ran MiXCR on the reads; one entry per CDR3 protein. Found here are some 680,000 distinct CDR3 sequences, 35% of them singletons; the top ten hold under 3%. Sequencing was carried out using PBMCs. The receptor set was obtained from a human donor in good health (CMV status not recorded). Some clones in this sample may be carry-over from other donors' samples. CDR3s include the opening cysteine and the closing phenylalanine or tryptophan. The D gene is left open where the match is weak. Clone size is stated in some rows and not others, as once, few, many or a class when expanded.

v_gene: TRBV2; abundance: -; j_gene: TRBJ2-5; d_gene: -; CDR3aa: CASSEARSGPPPRVETQYF; CDR3nt: TGTGCCAGCAGTGAAGCCAGGTCTGGACCGCCCCCAAGGGTAGAGACCCAGTACTTC
v_gene: TRBV10-3; abundance: -; j_gene: TRBJ1-4; d_gene: TRBD1; CDR3aa: CATSGDRATNEKLFF; CDR3nt: TGTGCCACCTCGGGGGACAGGGCAACTAATGAAAAACTGTTTTTT
v_gene: TRBV7-6; abundance: -; j_gene: TRBJ2-3; d_gene: TRBD2; CDR3aa: CASSLAIAGVETDTQYF; CDR3nt: TGTGCCAGCAGCTTAGCGATAGCGGGAGTGGAGACAGATACGCAGTATTTT
v_gene: TRBV6-6; abundance: few; j_gene: TRBJ2-5; d_gene: -; CDR3aa: CASGGPSYQETQYF; CDR3nt: TGTGCCAGCGGAGGCCCATCCTACCAAGAGACCCAGTACTTC
v_gene: TRBV7-2; abundance: -; j_gene: TRBJ1-2; d_gene: -; CDR3aa: CASSFRHQQGYTF; CDR3nt: TGTGCCAGCAGCTTTCGGCACCAGCAAGGCTACACCTTC
v_gene: TRBV12-3/TRBV12-4; abundance: -; j_gene: TRBJ2-1; d_gene: TRBD1; CDR3aa: CASSDLTGTYNEQFF; CDR3nt: TGTGCCAGCAGTGATTTGACAGGGACCTACAATGAGCAGTTCTTC
v_gene: TRBV20-1; abundance: -; j_gene: TRBJ2-5; d_gene: TRBD2; CDR3aa: CSETSGKETQYF; CDR3nt: TGCAGTGAGACTAGCGGGAAAGAGACCCAGTACTTC
v_gene: TRBV7-6; abundance: many; j_gene: TRBJ2-1; d_gene: TRBD2; CDR3aa: CASSSPTSGGYNEQFF; CDR3nt: TGTGCCAGCAGCTCCCCGACTAGCGGGGGGTACAATGAGCAGTTCTTC
v_gene: TRBV28; abundance: once; j_gene: TRBJ2-5; d_gene: -; CDR3aa: CASTPIGTGLQETQYF; CDR3nt: TGTGCCAGCACCCCCATCGGAACAGGGCTCCAAGAGACCCAGTACTTC
v_gene: TRBV7-8; abundance: -; j_gene: TRBJ2-1; d_gene: -; CDR3aa: CASSGVAGGHNEQFF; CDR3nt: TGTGCCAGCAGCGGGGTGGCAGGGGGGCACAATGAGCAGTTCTTC
v_gene: TRBV5-1; abundance: few; j_gene: TRBJ2-5; d_gene: TRBD1; CDR3aa: CASSPGQAQETQYF; CDR3nt: TGCGCCAGCAGCCCGGGACAGGCCCAAGAGACCCAGTACTTC
v_gene: TRBV28; abundance: few; j_gene: TRBJ1-1; d_gene: -; CDR3aa: CASSFVLDTEAFF; CDR3nt: TGTGCCAGCAGTTTCGTATTGGACACTGAAGCTTTCTTT
v_gene: TRBV6-6; abundance: few; j_gene: TRBJ2-7; d_gene: TRBD1; CDR3aa: CASSHGDRGTYEQYF; CDR3nt: TGTGCCAGCAGCCACGGGGACAGGGGGACCTACGAGCAGTACTTC
v_gene: TRBV20-1; abundance: -; j_gene: TRBJ1-1; d_gene: -; CDR3aa: CSARDLIQAGYTEAFF; CDR3nt: TGCAGTGCTAGAGATCTCATACAGGCGGGGTACACTGAAGCTTTCTTT
v_gene: TRBV28; abundance: many; j_gene: TRBJ2-4; d_gene: -; CDR3aa: CASSLPGAKNIQYF; CDR3nt: TGTGCCAGCAGTTTACCCGGGGCCAAAAACATTCAGTACTTC
v_gene: TRBV6-4; abundance: -; j_gene: TRBJ2-1; d_gene: -; CDR3aa: CASSDLAGYNEQFF; CDR3nt: TGTGCCAGCAGTGATCTGGCGGGGTACAATGAGCAGTTCTTC
v_gene: TRBV7-2; abundance: many; j_gene: TRBJ2-1; d_gene: -; CDR3aa: CASSREGQGASEQFF; CDR3nt: TGTGCCAGCAGCCGGGAGGGACAGGGAGCAAGTGAGCAGTTCTTC
v_gene: TRBV20-1; abundance: -; j_gene: TRBJ2-7; d_gene: -; CDR3aa: CSARTRDGAYEQYF; CDR3nt: TGCAGTGCTAGAACCCGGGACGGAGCCTACGAGCAGTACTTC
v_gene: TRBV12-3/TRBV12-4; abundance: few; j_gene: TRBJ2-2; d_gene: -; CDR3aa: CASSQADANTGELFF; CDR3nt: TGTGCCAGCAGCCAAGCAGACGCGAACACCGGGGAGCTGTTTTTT
v_gene: TRBV6-5; abundance: -; j_gene: TRBJ1-1; d_gene: -; CDR3aa: CASRNQPGKNTEAFF; CDR3nt: TGTGCCAGCAGAAACCAGCCGGGGAAGAACACTGAAGCTTTCTTT
v_gene: TRBV20-1; abundance: few; j_gene: TRBJ2-7; d_gene: TRBD2; CDR3aa: CSARGLAGDYEQYF; CDR3nt: TGCAGTGCTAGGGGACTAGCGGGGGACTACGAGCAGTACTTC
v_gene: TRBV12-3/TRBV12-4; abundance: many; j_gene: TRBJ2-3; d_gene: TRBD2; CDR3aa: CASSPAGGSTDTQYF; CDR3nt: TGTGCCAGCAGTCCAGCGGGGGGGAGCACAGATACGCAGTATTTT
v_gene: TRBV10-3; abundance: -; j_gene: TRBJ1-6; d_gene: -; CDR3aa: CAISEKAGMSNSPLHF; CDR3nt: TGTGCCATCAGTGAGAAAGCGGGTATGAGTAATTCACCCCTCCACTTT
v_gene: TRBV28; abundance: few; j_gene: TRBJ2-7; d_gene: TRBD1; CDR3aa: CAHRGQAGEQYF; CDR3nt: TGTGCCCACCGGGGACAGGCGGGGGAGCAGTACTTC
v_gene: TRBV12-3/TRBV12-4; abundance: -; j_gene: TRBJ1-5; d_gene: TRBD1; CDR3aa: CATKGGTGFNQPQHF; CDR3nt: TGTGCCACCAAGGGGGGGACAGGGTTTAATCAGCCCCAGCATTTT
v_gene: TRBV3-1; abundance: -; j_gene: TRBJ1-4; d_gene: TRBD1; CDR3aa: CASSQEDRVGEKLFF; CDR3nt: TGTGCCAGCAGCCAAGAAGACAGGGTTGGGGAAAAACTGTTTTTT